The clone carrying this T cell receptor (beta chain) was counted between two and nine times. Its antigen is undetermined. TCRdb re-called the RT-PCR reads through MiXCR, storing one row per CDR3 protein. The sample lists approximately 530,000 distinct CDR3 sequences, around 7.9% occurring once. The data derive from a study of response to subunit inactivated influenza vaccine. The study, taken as a whole, reports: It was suggested by the authors that few new T cells are recruited by each seasonal influenza vaccination.

The J segment lost 2 bases and the V segment lost 6 bases, leaving 0 bases of the junction unmatched. The germline CDR1 and CDR2 sequences are MNHEY and SVGEGT. The CDR3 contains 12 residues. Sequenced here: PBMCs from blood, sampled about 23 months after vaccination. The origin of this receptor is a man between 45 and 75 years old who received an inactivated influenza vaccine. The J gene is TRBJ1-2, the V gene TRBV6-2 or TRBV6-3; TRBD1 agrees at 7 bases. The DNA of the CDR3 is TGTGCCAGCAGGACAGGGAACTATGGCTACACCTTC. Its translation: CASRTGNYGYTF.